These 29 T cell receptor beta chains came from one sample sequenced in a study of blood T cell repertoires in COVID-19. TCRdb's table, derived via immunoSEQ multiplex PCR, lists solely in-frame clones and lacks some. Of over 50,000 clones listed, about three quarters are singletons. The sample comprised peripheral blood. These receptors came from a human donor with active or convalescent COVID-19. The donor label of this sample is uncertain.

This clone has only one observation. This chain connects TRBV28 to TRBJ2-7; no firm D call. V was shortened by 2 bases and J by 7 bases, with 12 bases between the two germline ends. The CDR3 contains 13 residues. Germline CDR1 and CDR2: MDHEN and SYDVKM. The CDR3 bases are TGTGCCAGCAGTTTAGCGGCCCTCGGAGAGCAGTACTTC. It is translated as CASSLAALGEQYF.

The gene calls are TRBV4-1 and TRBJ1-1; D may be TRBD1 (6 bases). Trimming shortened V by 5 bases and J by 1 base, and 14 bases separated the two germline ends. The V gene's germline CDR1 is MGHRA and CDR2 YSYEKL. The CDR3 extends over 15 amino acids. The CDR3 sequence is CASSSPQGTNTEAFF. CDR3 DNA: TGCGCCAGCAGCTCACCACAGGGAACGAACACTGAAGCTTTCTTT.

The J gene is TRBJ2-2, the V gene TRBV7-9; 7 nucleotides align to TRBD1. From germline, CDR1 is SEHNR and CDR2 FQNEAQ (reference sequence). The CDR3 loop spans 17 amino acids. J gave up 0 bases and V 1 base, and 5 bases lay outside the gene matches. CDR3 DNA sequence: TGTGCCAGCAGCTTAGTCTGGCAGGGGGCGAACACCGGGGAGCTGTTTTTT. This translates into CASSLVWQGANTGELFF. Using reference TRBV7-9 and TRBJ2-2 for the parts outside the CDR3, the full variable domain is DTGVSQNPRHKITKRGQNVTFRCDPISEHNRLYWYRQTLGQGPEFLTYFQNEAQLEKSRLLSDRFSAERPKGSFSTLEIQRTEQGDSAMYLCASSLVWQGANTGELFFGEGSRLTVL.

J is TRBJ2-7 and V is TRBV6-2 or TRBV6-3, with 8 bases fitting TRBD1. The CDR3 has 15 residues. Trimming removed 2 bases from V and 3 bases from J; junction bases left unmatched: 6. Germline values: CDR1 MNHEY, CDR2 SVGEGT. The CDR3 spells CASSYSRQGNYEQYF. The CDR3 DNA follows: TGTGCCAGCAGTTACAGTAGACAGGGGAACTACGAGCAGTACTTC.

This clone was detected once. The gene calls are TRBV2 and TRBJ1-5; 8 bases line up with TRBD1. The CDR3 has 14 amino acids. The germline V gene has CDR1 SNHLY and CDR2 FYNNEI. With V trimmed by 6 bases and J by 4 bases, 5 bases remained unmatched. CDR3 region: CASRDRQGNQPQHF. The DNA for the CDR3 is TGTGCCAGCAGGGACAGACAGGGGAATCAGCCCCAGCATTTT.

The genes are TRBV9 and TRBJ1-2; tentative D call: TRBD1 (6 bases). Trimming stripped 3 bases from V and 7 bases from J, with 13 bases between. CDR3 size: 13 residues. Germline CDR1 is SGDLS and CDR2 is YYNGEE. CDR3 bases: TGTGCCAGCAGCGCACAGGGATCGGGTGGCTACACCTTC. The encoded protein is CASSAQGSGGYTF.

This rearrangement joins TRBV5-1 to TRBJ1-1; 7 nucleotides line up with TRBD1. CDR1 and CDR2 from the germline V gene are SGHRS and YFSETQ. V gave up 2 bases and J gave up 3 bases; unmatched junction bases: 1. This CDR3 contains 13 residues. CDR3 amino acids: CASSLGQDTEAFF. The CDR3 DNA reads TGCGCCAGCAGCTTAGGACAGGACACTGAAGCTTTCTTT.

V is TRBV5-1 and J is TRBJ2-2; 8 nucleotides line up with TRBD2. This CDR3 is built from 16 residues. Trimming cost V 6 bases and J 0 bases; bases outside gene matches: 7. CDR1 is SGHRS and CDR2 is YFSETQ in the germline V gene. The CDR3 sequence: CASKNGRASNTGELFF. For the CDR3, the DNA is TGCGCCAGCAAGAACGGGAGGGCCTCGAACACCGGGGAGCTGTTTTTT.

This clone was found many times. The chain couples TRBV7-9 to TRBJ1-2; no clear D gene. V lost 3 bases and J 4 bases, leaving 12 bases between the germline ends. The CDR3 loop spans 14 amino acids. Germline values: CDR1 SEHNR, CDR2 FQNEAQ (reference sequence). The CDR3: CASSLGIHFYGYTF. CDR3 coding DNA: TGTGCCAGCAGCTTGGGCATTCACTTCTATGGCTACACCTTC.

The gene calls are TRBV2 and TRBJ2-1; maybe TRBD2 (6 bases). The CDR3 has 16 residues. The V end was cut by 4 bases, the J end by 0 bases, with 13 bases between. Germline-derived CDR1 and CDR2 are SNHLY and FYNNEI. The CDR3 coding sequence is TGTGCCAGCAGTGTACATCCCGGGAGCTCCTACAATGAGCAGTTCTTC. Protein sequence: CASSVHPGSSYNEQFF.

This clone turned up a few times. V is TRBV27 and J is TRBJ1-2; TRBD1 matches at 11 bases. CDR1 MNHEY and CDR2 SMNVEV come from the germline V gene (reference sequence). V dropped 6 bases and J dropped 4; count of bases not matched to a gene: 7. The CDR3 has 15 amino acids. The CDR3 loop is CASRGRDRGTYGYTF. CDR3 sequence (DNA): TGTGCCAGCAGAGGACGGGACAGGGGGACCTATGGCTACACCTTC.

This chain links TRBV4-2 with TRBJ2-1, with TRBD2 matching 9 bases. This CDR3 spans 15 amino acids. After removal of 1 base from V and 6 bases from J, the junction contained 4 bases not matched to a gene. Looked up from germline, CDR1 is LGHNA and CDR2 is YNFKEQ. In DNA form, the CDR3 reads TGTGCCAGCAGCCAAGTAGCGGGAGAGGTCAATGAGCAGTTCTTC. It yields the protein CASSQVAGEVNEQFF.

This clone was detected a few times. The V call is TRBV7-9, the J call TRBJ1-2; D unclear. The V gene's germline CDR1 is SEHNR and CDR2 FQNEAQ (reference sequence). The CDR3 loop spans 10 amino acids. V was shortened by 6 bases and J by 5 bases, with 4 bases between the two germline ends. The CDR3 coding sequence is TGTGCCAGCAGTCATTATGGCTACACCTTC. Translating gives CASSHYGYTF.

CDR3 protein: CASSQGRITTDTQYF. The CDR3 DNA reads TGTGCCAGCAGCCAGGGCCGTATCACAACAGATACGCAGTATTTT. The chain has TRBV7-3 and TRBJ2-3; D perhaps matches TRBD1 (5 bases). The V and J ends lost 5 bases and 3 bases respectively, with 15 bases between them. CDR3 length: 15 amino acids. The germline V gene encodes CDR1 SGHTA and CDR2 FQGTGA.

V gene TRBV6-1 combines with J gene TRBJ2-1, with D tentatively TRBD2 (6 bases). This CDR3 spans 14 amino acids. The germline V gene encodes CDR1 MNHNS and CDR2 SASEGT. V was clipped by 3 bases and J by 4 bases, with 10 bases between them. The DNA of the CDR3 is TGTGCCAGCAGTGACGGCGGGGAGTACAATGAGCAGTTCTTC. Translating gives CASSDGGEYNEQFF.

This chain connects TRBV9 to TRBJ1-1, with D unresolved. The CDR3 loop spans 15 amino acids. The germline gives CDR1 SGDLS, CDR2 YYNGEE. The V end lost 3 bases, the J end lost 6 bases, and 18 bases lay between the germline ends. The CDR3 nucleotides read TGTGCCAGCAGCGAGAGGGAGGGTAATTTCGCTGAAGCTTTCTTT. Protein: CASSEREGNFAEAFF.

This clone was recorded a few times. V gene TRBV4-2 combines with J gene TRBJ2-7; D is possibly TRBD1 (6 bases). V was clipped by 0 bases and J by 3 bases, with 12 bases between them. The length of the CDR3 is 15 residues. Germline V gene data show CDR1 as LGHNA and CDR2 as YNFKEQ. The CDR3 coding sequence is TGTGCCAGCAGCCAAGATAGGGACATATTCTACGAGCAGTACTTC. Amino acid sequence: CASSQDRDIFYEQYF.

The chain has TRBV28 and TRBJ2-7, with 9 bases fitting TRBD1. The germline gives CDR1 MDHEN, CDR2 SYDVKM. V gave up 6 bases and J gave up 6 bases; unmatched junction bases: 6. This CDR3 is 13 amino acids long. The CDR3 reads CASSIRDRVEQYF. The CDR3 nucleotides are TGTGCCAGCAGCATCCGGGACAGGGTCGAGCAGTACTTC.

This clone was observed a handful of times. The chain uses TRBV7-3 and TRBJ2-5; perhaps TRBD2 as D (5 bases). Germline-derived CDR1 and CDR2 are SGHTA and FQGTGA. The CDR3 covers 13 residues. The ends were cut back, 2 bases at V and 4 bases at J, with 8 bases in the middle. CDR3 loop: CASSLASTETQYF. In nucleotides, the CDR3 is TGTGCCAGCAGCTTAGCTAGCACAGAGACCCAGTACTTC.

Concerning this clone: Other nucleotide sequences from this sample produce the same CDR3. This sequence joins TRBV19 and TRBJ1-6, with 9 bases identical to TRBD1. The trim removed 1 base at V and 7 bases at J, leaving 2 bases unmatched. Germline CDR1 reads LNHDA; CDR2 reads SQIVND (reference sequence). This CDR3 has 15 amino acids. The CDR3 bases are TGTGCCAGTAGTATAGGGGACAGGGCGAATTCACCCCTCCACTTT. Amino acid sequence: CASSIGDRANSPLHF.

CDR3 nucleotides: TGTGCCATCGGGGCTAGCGGGAGGGTTTACTATGAGCAGTTCTTC. This codes for CAIGASGRVYYEQFF. The chain combines TRBV10-3 with TRBJ2-1; 12 bases match TRBD2. The V and J ends lost 8 bases and 8 bases, in that order; junction bases with no gene match: 10. CDR1 ENHRY and CDR2 SYGVKD come from the germline V gene. This CDR3 is 15 amino acids long.

This chain connects TRBV12-5 to TRBJ1-1, with D possibly TRBD1 on 5 matching bases. Deletions cut 6 bases from V and 1 base from J, with 15 bases between. CDR3 length equals 15 residues. Germline CDR1 LGHNT, CDR2 FRNRAP. CDR3 DNA: TGTGCTAGTGGCCGGGGGAGGTCTGAGAACACTGAAGCTTTCTTT. It yields the protein CASGRGRSENTEAFF. Combining the CDR3 with reference TRBV12-5 and TRBJ1-1 gives the whole variable domain DARVTQTPRHKVTEMGQEVTMRCQPILGHNTVFWYRQTMMQGLELLAYFRNRAPLDDSGMPKDRFSAEMPDATLATLKIQPSEPRDSAVYFCASGRGRSENTEAFFGQGTRLTVV.

This clone is deemed medium-sized. This chain uses TRBV7-3 with TRBJ1-6, with TRBD1 matching over 11 bases. V was clipped by 4 bases and J by 9 bases; unmatched bases: 5. Germline V gene data show CDR1 as SGHTA and CDR2 as FQGTGA. The CDR3 has 15 residues. Here the CDR3 DNA reads TGTGCCAGCAGCTGGGGACAGGGGGAAGGTTCACCCCTCCACTTT. This codes for CASSWGQGEGSPLHF.

The chain recombines TRBV20-1 with TRBJ2-7, with D possibly being TRBD1 (6 bases). The V end was cut by 3 bases, the J end by 5 bases, with 14 bases between. The CDR3 runs to 13 residues. The germline V gene encodes CDR1 DFQATT and CDR2 SNEGSKA (reference sequence). The CDR3 DNA is TGCAGTGCTAGTGTGCAGGGGCGGGACGAGCAGTACTTC. Its protein is CSASVQGRDEQYF.

V is TRBV7-9 and J is TRBJ2-1; tentative D call: TRBD1 (6 bases). Trimming pared 1 base from V and 0 bases from J, leaving 7 bases between. The germline CDR1 and CDR2 sequences are SEHNR and FQNEAQ (reference sequence). The CDR3 has 15 residues. The CDR3 sequence is CASSLVQGSYNEQFF. CDR3 DNA: TGTGCCAGCAGCTTAGTACAGGGCTCCTACAATGAGCAGTTCTTC.

The rearrangement joins TRBV11-3 to TRBJ2-1; possibly TRBD2 for D (5 bases). Trimming took off 2 bases at V and 0 bases at J, with 14 bases between the two ends. The length of the CDR3 is 17 residues. Germline lookup yields CDR1 SGHNT and CDR2 YENEEA. The CDR3 region is CASSLRPGGSSYNEQFF. The CDR3 bases are TGTGCCAGCAGCTTACGTCCGGGTGGGAGCTCCTACAATGAGCAGTTCTTC.

The CDR3 loop reads CASSASSGNTIYF. DNA for the CDR3: TGTGCCAGTAGTGCGAGCTCTGGAAACACCATATATTTT. V usage is TRBV19 and J usage is TRBJ1-3, with D unresolved. The ends were cut back, 5 bases at V and 0 bases at J, with 5 bases in the middle. Germline V lookup: CDR1 LNHDA, CDR2 SQIVND (reference sequence). The CDR3 runs to 13 residues.

This chain uses TRBV6-5 with TRBJ2-1; possible D gene TRBD2, 6 bases. CDR1 and CDR2 from the germline V gene are MNHEY and SVGAGI. The CDR3 loop spans 15 amino acids. V was trimmed by 8 bases and J by 0 bases, leaving 14 bases between them. The DNA of the CDR3 is TGTGCCAGCGGGGAGCGGGCGGACTCCTACAATGAGCAGTTCTTC. Protein: CASGERADSYNEQFF.

The rearrangement joins TRBV30 to TRBJ2-1, with 7 bases matching TRBD2. The CDR3 is 15 amino acids. V lost 2 bases to trimming and J lost 0 bases; unmatched junction nucleotides: 4. CDR1 is GTSNPN, CDR2 SVGIG, per germline (reference sequence). As DNA, the CDR3 is TGTGCCTGGAGTTTAGGCGGGAGCTCCTACAATGAGCAGTTCTTC. It specifies CAWSLGGSSYNEQFF.